This TCR beta chain is from a study of human T cells and chemical hapten exposure. Study information: The use of 2% DPC on around 2 cm by around 2 cm of upper inner arm skin constituted sensitization. The study, taken as a whole, reports: Against controls, expanded TCRs gave rise to significantly more large CDR3 similarity clusters.

Time point given: patch test 1, 2 weeks after DPC sensitization. This sample's treatment: therapeutic diphenylcyclopropenone sensitization with weekly scalp DPC. Patients had alopecia, were aged 18 to 70, and were not pregnant. This clonotype was counted only a few times. Its antigen is not known. J lost 3 bases, V lost 3 bases, and 10 bases had no gene match. The CDR3 is 16 residues long. Germline V gene lookup returns CDR1 DFQATT and CDR2 SNEGSKA (reference sequence). Individual cDNA molecules each carried unique molecular identifiers attached by the library. Via MiXCR, TCRdb re-called the RACE reads, giving one row per CDR3 protein. The sample records some 77,000 distinct CDR3 sequences, 10% to 13% being singletons.

The J gene is TRBJ1-5, the V gene TRBV20-1, with 8 bases aligning to TRBD1. This clonotype was sampled from a woman in her fifties or sixties with alopecia areata. Some clones in this sample may be carry-over from other donors' samples. The material sequenced was whole blood, taken in connection with sensitization to the hapten diphenylcyclopropenone (DPC). The CDR3 sequence: CSARVPGTGFNQPQHF. The CDR3 region has the DNA TGCAGTGCTAGGGTTCCCGGGACAGGATTCAATCAGCCCCAGCATTTT.